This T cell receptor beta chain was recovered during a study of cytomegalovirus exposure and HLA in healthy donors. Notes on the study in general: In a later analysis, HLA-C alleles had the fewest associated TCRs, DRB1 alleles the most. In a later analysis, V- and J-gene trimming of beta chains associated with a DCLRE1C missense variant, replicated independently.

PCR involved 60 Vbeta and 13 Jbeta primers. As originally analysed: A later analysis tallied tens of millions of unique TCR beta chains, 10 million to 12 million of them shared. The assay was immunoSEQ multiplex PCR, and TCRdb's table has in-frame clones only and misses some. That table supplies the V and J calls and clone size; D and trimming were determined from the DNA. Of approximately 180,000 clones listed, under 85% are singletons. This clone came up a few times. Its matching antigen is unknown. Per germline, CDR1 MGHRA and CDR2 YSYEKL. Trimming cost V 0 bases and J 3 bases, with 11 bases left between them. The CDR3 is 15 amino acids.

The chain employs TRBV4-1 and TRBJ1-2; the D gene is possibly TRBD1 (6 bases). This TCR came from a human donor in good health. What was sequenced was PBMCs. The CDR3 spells CASSQDRGGYYGYTF. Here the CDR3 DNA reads TGCGCCAGCAGCCAAGATAGGGGGGGATACTATGGCTACACCTTC.